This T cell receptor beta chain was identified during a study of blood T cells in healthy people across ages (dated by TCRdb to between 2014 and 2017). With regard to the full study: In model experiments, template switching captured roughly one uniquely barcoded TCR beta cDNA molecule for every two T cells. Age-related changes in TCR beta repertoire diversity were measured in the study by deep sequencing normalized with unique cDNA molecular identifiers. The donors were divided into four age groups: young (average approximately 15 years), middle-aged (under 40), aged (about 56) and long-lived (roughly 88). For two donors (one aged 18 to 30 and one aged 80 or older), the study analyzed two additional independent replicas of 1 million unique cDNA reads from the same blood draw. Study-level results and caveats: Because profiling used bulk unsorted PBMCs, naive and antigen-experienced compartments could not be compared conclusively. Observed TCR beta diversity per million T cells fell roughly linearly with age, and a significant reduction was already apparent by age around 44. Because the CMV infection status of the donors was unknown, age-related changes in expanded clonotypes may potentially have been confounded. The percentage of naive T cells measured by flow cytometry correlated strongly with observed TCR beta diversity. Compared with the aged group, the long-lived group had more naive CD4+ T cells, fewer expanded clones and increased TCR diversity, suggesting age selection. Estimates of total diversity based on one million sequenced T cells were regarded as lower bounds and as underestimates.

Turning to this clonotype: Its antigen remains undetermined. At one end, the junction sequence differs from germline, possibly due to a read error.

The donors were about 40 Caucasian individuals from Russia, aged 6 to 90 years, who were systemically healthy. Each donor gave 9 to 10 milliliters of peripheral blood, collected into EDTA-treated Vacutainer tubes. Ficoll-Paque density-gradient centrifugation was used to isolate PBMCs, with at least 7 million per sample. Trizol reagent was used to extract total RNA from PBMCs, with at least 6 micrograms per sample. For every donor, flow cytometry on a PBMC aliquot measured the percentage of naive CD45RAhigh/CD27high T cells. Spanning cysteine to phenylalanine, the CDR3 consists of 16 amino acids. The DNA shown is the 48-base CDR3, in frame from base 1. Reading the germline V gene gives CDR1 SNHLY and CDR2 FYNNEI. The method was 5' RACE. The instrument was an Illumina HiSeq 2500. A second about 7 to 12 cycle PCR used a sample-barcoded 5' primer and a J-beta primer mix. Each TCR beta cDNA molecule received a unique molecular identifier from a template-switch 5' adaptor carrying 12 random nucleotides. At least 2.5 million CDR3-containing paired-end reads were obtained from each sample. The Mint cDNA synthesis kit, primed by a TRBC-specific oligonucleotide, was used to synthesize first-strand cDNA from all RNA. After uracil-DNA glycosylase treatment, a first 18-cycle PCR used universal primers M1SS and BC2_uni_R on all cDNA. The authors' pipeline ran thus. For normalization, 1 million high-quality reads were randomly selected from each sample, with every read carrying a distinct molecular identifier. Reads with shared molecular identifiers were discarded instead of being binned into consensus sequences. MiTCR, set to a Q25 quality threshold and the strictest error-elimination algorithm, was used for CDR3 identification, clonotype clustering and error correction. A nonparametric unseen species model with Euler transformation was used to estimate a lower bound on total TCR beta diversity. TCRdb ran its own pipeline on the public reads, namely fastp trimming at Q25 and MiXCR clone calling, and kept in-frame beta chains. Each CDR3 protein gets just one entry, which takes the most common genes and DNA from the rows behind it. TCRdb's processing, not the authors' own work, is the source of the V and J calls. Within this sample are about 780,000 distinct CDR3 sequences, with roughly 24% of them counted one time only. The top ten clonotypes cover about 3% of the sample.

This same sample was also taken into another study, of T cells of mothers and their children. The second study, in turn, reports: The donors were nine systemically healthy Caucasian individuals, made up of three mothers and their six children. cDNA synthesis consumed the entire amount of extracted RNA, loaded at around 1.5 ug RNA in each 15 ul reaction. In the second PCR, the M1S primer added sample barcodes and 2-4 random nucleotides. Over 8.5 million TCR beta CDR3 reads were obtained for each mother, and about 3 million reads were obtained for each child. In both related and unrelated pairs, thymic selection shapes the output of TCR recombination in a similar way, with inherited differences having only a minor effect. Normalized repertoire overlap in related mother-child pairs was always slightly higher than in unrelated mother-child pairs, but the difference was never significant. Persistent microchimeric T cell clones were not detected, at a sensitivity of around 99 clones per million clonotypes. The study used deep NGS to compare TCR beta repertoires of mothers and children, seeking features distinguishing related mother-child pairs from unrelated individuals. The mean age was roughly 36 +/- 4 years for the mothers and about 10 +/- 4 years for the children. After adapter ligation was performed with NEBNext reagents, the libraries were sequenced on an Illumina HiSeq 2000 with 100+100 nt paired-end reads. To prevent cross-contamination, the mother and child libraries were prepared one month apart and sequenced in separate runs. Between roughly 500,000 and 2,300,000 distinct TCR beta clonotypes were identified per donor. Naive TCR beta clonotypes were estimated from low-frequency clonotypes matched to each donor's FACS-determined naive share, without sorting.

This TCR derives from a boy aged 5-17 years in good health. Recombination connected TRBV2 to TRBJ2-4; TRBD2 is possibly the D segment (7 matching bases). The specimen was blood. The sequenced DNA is TGTGCCAGCAGTGTAGGGGGGGTACTAGCCAAAAACATTCAGCACTTC. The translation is CASSVGGVLAKNIQHF.